These T cell receptor beta chains were read from a single sample in a study of T cell repertoires in cytomegalovirus infection. Their antigens are not known. TCRdb itself ran the reads through MiXCR, one entry per CDR3 protein. The sample yields around 900,000 distinct CDR3 sequences, more than 25% seen once. The sequencing used cultured CD8+ T cells from PBMCs, collected from culture after CMV antigen stimulation. All receptors come from a human donor in good health (CMV status not recorded). Some clones in this sample may be carry-over from other donors' samples. CDR3s include the opening cysteine and the closing phenylalanine or tryptophan. Fields, in order: V gene, J gene, D gene, clone size, CDR3 DNA, CDR3 protein. A D gene is named only where the DNA matches it firmly. Clone size is shown for a subset of rows, as once, few, many or a class of expanded clone.

TRBV7-9,TRBJ2-5,TRBD1,few,TGTGCCAGCAGCCCCCAGGGACAGGGGAAAGAGACCCAGTACTTC,CASSPQGQGKETQYF
TRBV6-2/TRBV6-3,TRBJ2-2,NA,many,TGTGCCAGCAACCGACAGGCCCCTTACCTTTACACCGGGGAGCTGTTTTTT,CASNRQAPYLYTGELFF
TRBV25-1,TRBJ2-5,NA,few,TGTGCCACCACCGTACGGGGTGAGACCCAGTACTTC,CATTVRGETQYF
TRBV5-1,TRBJ2-1,TRBD2,few,TGCGCCAGCAAGGGACTAACCCTGGAGGGCTCCTACAATGAGCAGTTCTTC,CASKGLTLEGSYNEQFF
TRBV20-1,TRBJ2-4,NA,NA,TGCAGTGCTAGAGGGGAGTACTGGGACATTCAGTACTTC,CSARGEYWDIQYF
TRBV20-1,TRBJ1-5,NA,NA,TGCAGTGCTAGAGCCCCCAGAGTTATATCGGTAGATCAGCCCCAGCATTTT,CSARAPRVISVDQPQHF
TRBV6-5,TRBJ1-2,TRBD1,once,TGTGCCAGCAGACCCGAAGGGGGCGGCTACACCTTC,CASRPEGGGYTF
TRBV4-1,TRBJ2-3,TRBD2,NA,TGCGCCAGCAGCCTTGTTAGCGGGGGAATCGCGGACACAGATACGCAGTATTTT,CASSLVSGGIADTDTQYF
TRBV2,TRBJ2-1,TRBD2,NA,TGTGCCAGCACCGGGGGGTACAATGAGCAGTTCTTC,CASTGGYNEQFF
TRBV9,TRBJ2-5,TRBD2,NA,TGTGCCAGCAGCATGAACCCACTAGCGCCCCAGTACTTC,CASSMNPLAPQYF
TRBV7-9,TRBJ2-5,NA,few,TGTGCCAGCAGGAAGTACCAAGAGACCCAGTACTTC,CASRKYQETQYF
TRBV7-8,TRBJ1-6,NA,many,TGTGCCAGCAGCTTAAGAATAGGGAATTCCTATAATTCACCCCTCCACTTT,CASSLRIGNSYNSPLHF
TRBV4-2,TRBJ2-5,NA,NA,TGTGCCAGCAGCCAAGCTAAAGGGGGTAGCGAGACCCAGTACTTC,CASSQAKGGSETQYF
TRBV7-9,TRBJ1-2,TRBD1,few,TGTGCCAGCAGCCGCGACAGGGACGGCTACACCTTC,CASSRDRDGYTF
TRBV6-2/TRBV6-3,TRBJ2-7,NA,few,TGTGCCAGCAGTCAGATCGACCCAGCCACGAGCGAGCAGTACTTC,CASSQIDPATSEQYF
TRBV11-3,TRBJ2-5,TRBD2,once,TGTGCCAGTTCCGGGACTAACGAGACCCAGTACTTC,CASSGTNETQYF
TRBV4-2,TRBJ1-2,NA,many,TGTGCCAGCAGCCCAGGGCAGGGATTGGCTGACAAGGATGGCTACACCTTC,CASSPGQGLADKDGYTF
TRBV11-2,TRBJ2-1,NA,NA,TGTGCCAGCAGCACCGGGCCTCTCGATGAGCAGTTCTTC,CASSTGPLDEQFF
TRBV6-2/TRBV6-3,TRBJ1-2,NA,few,TGTGCCAGCGCGCCGGCTGAGGGGTATGGCTACACCTTC,CASAPAEGYGYTF
TRBV27,TRBJ1-4,NA,few,TGTGCCAGCAGTTTCTCCCACTATGAAAAACTGTTTTTT,CASSFSHYEKLFF
TRBV7-6,TRBJ2-2,TRBD1,many,TGTGCCAGCAGCGAGGACAGGGGATCACCCACCGGGGAGCTGTTTTTT,CASSEDRGSPTGELFF
TRBV7-6,TRBJ1-1,NA,NA,TGTGCCAGCAGCTTTGCCAGGGTGATCGGCACTGAAGCTTTCTTT,CASSFARVIGTEAFF
TRBV24-1,TRBJ1-3,NA,NA,TGTGCCACCAGTGTATCGACGGGGAGCTCTGGAAACACCATATATTTT,CATSVSTGSSGNTIYF
TRBV27,TRBJ2-3,TRBD2,NA,TGTGCCAGCAGTCCCGGACTAGCGGGGGGGAATACGCAGTATTTT,CASSPGLAGGNTQYF
TRBV6-5,TRBJ2-1,TRBD2,few,TGTGCCAGCAGTTACTCTGGGGCTAGCGGGGGGGCCGGGCAGTTCTTC,CASSYSGASGGAGQFF
TRBV7-9,TRBJ1-1,TRBD1,few,TGTGCCAGCAGCTACCGGGACAGGTACCCTGAAGCTTTCTTT,CASSYRDRYPEAFF
TRBV7-9,TRBJ2-7,TRBD1,NA,TGTGCCAGCAGCCCACGGGACAGACCATTCTACGAGCAGTACTTC,CASSPRDRPFYEQYF
TRBV5-1,TRBJ2-4,NA,NA,TGCGCCAGCAGCTTCTTCCGGGGGAACACAAAGGAGACCAAAAACATTCAGTACTTC,CASSFFRGNTKETKNIQYF
TRBV6-5,TRBJ2-1,NA,few,TGTGCCAGCAGTTACTCCCCTCGCGGCAATGAGCAGTTCTTC,CASSYSPRGNEQFF
TRBV10-3,TRBJ2-1,NA,NA,TGTGCCATCAGGGGGGCCCCGACCTACAATGAGCAGTTCTTC,CAIRGAPTYNEQFF
TRBV6-2/TRBV6-3,TRBJ1-1,NA,few,TGTGCCAGCACTATGGATTCGAGCACTGAAGCTTTCTTT,CASTMDSSTEAFF
TRBV10-2,TRBJ1-2,NA,few,TGCGCCAGCAGTGAGTCCGTCCTGACAGGCAACTTC,CASSESVLTGNF
TRBV27,TRBJ1-2,NA,NA,TGTGCCAGCAGCCAGGACCGAAACCATGGCTACACCTTC,CASSQDRNHGYTF
TRBV6-5,TRBJ2-1,TRBD2,few,TGTGCCAGCAGTTACGAGGGACTAGCGGCTTACAATGAGCAGTTCTTC,CASSYEGLAAYNEQFF
TRBV6-1,TRBJ1-2,NA,NA,TGTGCCAGCAGTGAAGCCGTCGTGGGGGGGAAAAGAGAGGGCTACACCTTC,CASSEAVVGGKREGYTF
TRBV12-3/TRBV12-4,TRBJ2-1,NA,NA,TGTGCCAGCAGGGACGGCAGCTCCTACTACAATGAGCAGTTCTTC,CASRDGSSYYNEQFF